This T cell receptor beta chain comes out of a study of immune cell composition in non-small cell lung cancer. General study results and limits: Adenocarcinomas with higher top tumour-associated clone frequency had more reactive TILs.

Germline V CDR1 and CDR2: SGHRS, YFSETQ. V was shortened by 0 bases and J by 7 bases, with 11 bases between the two germline ends. CDR3 length: 13 residues. The assay was immunoSEQ multiplex PCR, and TCRdb's table has in-frame clones only and misses some. The sample consists of roughly 15,000 clones, 81% of them appearing once. Judged by abundance, this clone is medium-sized. Antigen specificity is unknown. Sequenced sample: lung tumor tissue. The sequence was collected from a human donor with non-small cell lung cancer. The genes are TRBV5-1 and TRBJ2-7; D gene ambiguous. The CDR3 reads CASSLALVQEQYF. CDR3 nucleotides: TGCGCCAGCAGCTTGGCCCTGGTTCAAGAGCAGTACTTC.